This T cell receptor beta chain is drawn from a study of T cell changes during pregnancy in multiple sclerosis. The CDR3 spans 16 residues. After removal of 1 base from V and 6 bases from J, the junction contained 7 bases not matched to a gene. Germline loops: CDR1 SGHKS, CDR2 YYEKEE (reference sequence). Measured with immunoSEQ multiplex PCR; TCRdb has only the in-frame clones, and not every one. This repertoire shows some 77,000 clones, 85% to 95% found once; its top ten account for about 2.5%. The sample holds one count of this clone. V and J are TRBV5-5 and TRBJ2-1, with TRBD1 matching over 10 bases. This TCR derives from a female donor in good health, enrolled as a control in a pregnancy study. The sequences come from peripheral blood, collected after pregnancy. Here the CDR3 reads CASSLWGTGDGNEQFF. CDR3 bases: TGTGCCAGCAGCTTGTGGGGGACAGGGGACGGCAATGAGCAGTTCTTC.